These 12 T cell receptor beta chains originate from one sample sequenced in a study of blood T cell repertoires in COVID-19. Assay: immunoSEQ multiplex PCR; the TCRdb copy retains only in-frame clones and omits some. The table shows approximately 240,000 clones, with about 85% occurring only once. The source material was peripheral blood. The receptors stem from a woman under 30 who had recovered from COVID-19.

The table lists this clone with a count of one. The CDR3 spells CASKRQIGYEQYF. Here the CDR3 DNA reads TGTGCCAGCAAGAGGCAGATCGGCTACGAGCAGTACTTC. The chain links TRBV6-5 to TRBJ2-7; D is ambiguous. Trimming took off 7 bases at V and 3 bases at J, with 13 bases between the two ends. The CDR3 has 13 residues. Germline-derived CDR1 and CDR2 are MNHEY and SVGAGI.

This chain links TRBV24-1 with TRBJ2-7; D is ambiguous. The ends were cut back, 5 bases at V and 4 bases at J, with 8 bases in the middle. Germline V gives CDR1 KGHDR, CDR2 SFDVKD. The length of the CDR3 is 12 residues. The CDR3 loop reads CATSGAIYEQYF. CDR3 in DNA: TGTGCCACCAGTGGGGCCATATACGAGCAGTACTTC.

Worth noting for this clone: Germline and junction disagree at one end, which may indicate a read error. This chain connects TRBV27 to TRBJ1-2, with D possibly matching TRBD1 (5 bases). Germline V gene sequence: CDR1 MNHEY, CDR2 SMNVEV (reference sequence). The CDR3 runs 11 residues. CDR3 protein: CASSSGLLEVF. CDR3 DNA: TGTGCCAGCAGTTCGGGACTATTAGAAGTCTTC.

The chain joins TRBV30 to TRBJ2-6; D tentatively reads TRBD1 or TRBD2 (5 bases each). V was trimmed by 5 bases and J by 2 bases, leaving 7 bases between them. Germline CDR1 and CDR2: GTSNPN and SVGIG (reference sequence). This CDR3 spans 13 amino acids. Here the CDR3 DNA reads TGTGCCTGGGGGGGAGCTGGGGCCAACGTCCTGACTTTC. It yields the protein CAWGGAGANVLTF.

The chain joins TRBV7-2 to TRBJ2-1, with 10 positions matching TRBD2. CDR1 and CDR2 from the germline V gene are SGHTA and FQGNSA. V was clipped by 5 bases and J by 6 bases; unmatched bases: 16. The CDR3 has 18 residues. CDR3 loop: CASSHDPSGSFFGNEQFF. CDR3 DNA: TGTGCCAGCAGCCACGACCCTAGCGGGAGTTTTTTTGGCAATGAGCAGTTCTTC.

V is TRBV7-9 and J is TRBJ2-3; TRBD1 matches 8 bases. CDR3 length equals 17 residues. The ends lost 4 bases at V and 7 bases at J; junction bases unmatched: 16. Germline assignment: CDR1 SEHNR and CDR2 FQNEAQ (reference sequence). In nucleotides, the CDR3 is TGTGCCAGCAGCTCAATCCCGGGACAGGAACCTTCAAATACGCAGTATTTT. Protein sequence: CASSSIPGQEPSNTQYF.

The chain joins TRBV7-3 to TRBJ2-1; 8 bases map to TRBD2. V was pared by 5 bases and J by 9 bases, with 9 bases of the junction left unmatched. CDR3 size: 14 residues. Germline V gives CDR1 SGHTA, CDR2 FQGTGA. The CDR3 here is CASSLPGGAGEQFF. The CDR3 DNA sequence: TGTGCCAGCAGCCTCCCGGGGGGGGCCGGTGAGCAGTTCTTC.

The V and J genes are TRBV2 and TRBJ1-2, with a tentative D call TRBD1 (6 bases). The CDR3 is 14 amino acids. CDR1 SNHLY and CDR2 FYNNEI come from the germline V gene. With 4 bases removed from V and 3 bases from J, the gap between germline ends came to 12 bases. CDR3: CASSGQDEDYGYTF. CDR3 DNA: TGTGCCAGCAGTGGACAGGATGAGGACTATGGCTACACCTTC.

CDR3 region: CATSTDNEQFF. The CDR3, as DNA: TGTGCCACCAGCACAGACAATGAGCAGTTCTTC. The V gene is TRBV15, the J gene TRBJ2-1; no clear D gene. Germline CDR1 reads LNHNV; CDR2 reads YYDKDF (reference sequence). There are 11 residues in the CDR3. The germline V and J ends were trimmed by 4 bases and 5 bases, with 3 bases remaining between them.

The CDR3 reads CASSLIQEANYGYTF. CDR3 nucleotides: TGTGCCAGCAGCTTAATCCAGGAAGCTAACTATGGCTACACCTTC. V gene TRBV7-2 combines with J gene TRBJ1-2, with D uncertain. CDR1 and CDR2 from the germline V gene are SGHTA and FQGNSA. This CDR3 comprises 15 residues. Trimming stripped 2 bases from V and 0 bases from J, with 10 bases between.

This clone has only a few counts. CDR3 bases: TGCGCCAGCAGCCAGGGACTAGGACGTATCCACGAGCAGTACTTC. The encoded protein is CASSQGLGRIHEQYF. V and J are TRBV4-3 and TRBJ2-7; 8 nucleotides line up with TRBD2. The V gene's germline CDR1 is LGHNA and CDR2 YSLEER. The CDR3 is made up of 15 amino acids. V gave up 3 bases and J gave up 5 bases; unmatched junction bases: 9.

The chain employs TRBV3-1 (or the pseudogene TRBV3-2) and TRBJ2-3; D gene ambiguous. The germline V gene has CDR1 LGHDT and CDR2 YNNKEL (reference sequence). V dropped 1 base and J dropped 3 bases, with 5 bases sitting between them. The CDR3 contains 13 residues. The CDR3, as DNA: TGTGCCAGCAGCCAAGCCGGGACAGATACGCAGTATTTT. Translating it yields CASSQAGTDTQYF.